The 18 T cell receptor beta chains below come from one sample, sequenced in a study of T cell repertoires in cytomegalovirus infection. MiXCR, applied by TCRdb to the reads, yields one record per CDR3 protein. This sample has 350,000 to 450,000 distinct CDR3 sequences, with about a sixth found just once. The sample comprised PBMCs. All receptors come from a human donor in good health (CMV status not recorded). Some clones in this sample may be carry-over from other donors' samples.

This clonotype occurred many times. The chain has TRBV7-2 and TRBJ2-2; 7 nucleotides line up with TRBD2. CDR1 SGHTA and CDR2 FQGNSA come from the germline V gene. V was clipped by 5 bases and J by 8 bases; unmatched bases: 8. This CDR3 spans 14 amino acids. DNA for the CDR3: TGTGCCAGCAGCGTTGCTAGCGGTTTGGGGGAGCTGTTTTTT. Translating gives CASSVASGLGELFF.

This clonotype came up many times. The J gene is TRBJ2-7, the V gene TRBV7-2; TRBD2 matches at 16 bases. CDR3 length equals 18 residues. Germline CDR1 is SGHTA and CDR2 is FQGNSA. J gave up 2 bases and V 6 bases, and 10 bases lay outside the gene matches. CDR3: CASSYQIGTSGGAYEQYF. The CDR3 DNA is TGTGCCAGCAGTTATCAGATCGGGACTAGCGGGGGGGCCTACGAGCAGTACTTC.

The chain combines TRBV12-3 or TRBV12-4 with TRBJ2-3; TRBD1 matches at 8 bases. This CDR3 spans 14 amino acids. V was pared by 5 bases and J by 6 bases, with 7 bases of the junction left unmatched. The CDR3 region has the DNA TGTGCCAGCAGTCCTCAGGGGGCCTCTGATACGCAGTATTTT. Its protein product is CASSPQGASDTQYF.

Note on this clonotype: This clone may be a read error of a much larger clone one base away. The J gene is TRBJ2-3, the V gene TRBV7-2, with TRBD2 identical over 10 bases. CDR1 is SGHTA and CDR2 is FQGNSA in the germline V gene. The CDR3 is made up of 15 amino acids. The V segment lost 5 bases and the J segment 5 bases; nucleotides outside the gene matches: 7. This CDR3 is CASSKSSSGGDTQYF. The CDR3 nucleotides are TGTGCCAGCAGCAAAAGCTCTAGCGGGGGAGATACGCAGTATTTT.

This clonotype was counted only a few times. The V call is TRBV20-1, the J call TRBJ2-1; D unclear. Trimming cost V 6 bases and J 7 bases, with 7 bases left between them. Germline V gene lookup returns CDR1 DFQATT and CDR2 SNEGSKA (reference sequence). The CDR3 spans 10 residues. The CDR3 sequence: CSANGNEQFF. Here the CDR3 DNA reads TGCAGTGCCAATGGAAATGAGCAGTTCTTC.

This clonotype has a handful of counts. This rearrangement joins TRBV4-1 to TRBJ1-2; D unclear. Germline loops: CDR1 MGHRA, CDR2 YSYEKL. V lost 3 bases and J 0 bases, leaving 26 bases between the germline ends. The CDR3 has 20 amino acids. The CDR3 DNA sequence: TGCGCCAGCAGCCACCTCCTTAAGGCAGGAGGGCCCGCTGCTAACTATGGCTACACCTTC. It encodes CASSHLLKAGGPAANYGYTF.

In its sample, this clonotype was seen once. V usage is TRBV12-5 and J usage is TRBJ2-1; D is possibly TRBD1 or TRBD2 (6 bases each). CDR1 LGHNT and CDR2 FRNRAP come from the germline V gene. Trimming took 5 bases from V and 5 from J, leaving 10 bases between them. The CDR3 extends over 13 amino acids. CDR3 sequence reads: CASGPRGDNEQFF. CDR3 DNA: TGTGCTAGTGGTCCTAGGGGGGACAATGAGCAGTTCTTC.

The chain recombines TRBV6-2 or TRBV6-3 with TRBJ2-4; no definite D call. V was trimmed by 6 bases and J by 0 bases, leaving 12 bases between them. There are 15 residues in the CDR3. Germline V gene data show CDR1 as MNHEY and CDR2 as SVGEGT. CDR3 DNA sequence: TGTGCCAGCAGCCAACCATCTCTAGCCAAAAACATTCAGTACTTC. This translates into CASSQPSLAKNIQYF.

J is TRBJ2-1 and V is TRBV7-2; 8 positions agree with TRBD2. Germline V gene sequence: CDR1 SGHTA, CDR2 FQGNSA. This CDR3 comprises 15 residues. J was trimmed by 7 bases and V by 6 bases; bases with no gene match: 11. This chain's CDR3 is CASSSLAGYWNEQFF. DNA of the CDR3: TGTGCCAGCAGTTCTTTAGCGGGATACTGGAATGAGCAGTTCTTC. The full variable domain, completed using reference TRBV7-2 and TRBJ2-1, is GAGVSQSPSNKVTEKGKDVELRCDPISGHTALYWYRQSLGQGLEFLIYFQGNSAPDKSGLPSDRFSAERTGGSVSTLTIQRTQQEDSAVYLCASSSLAGYWNEQFFGPGTRLTVL.

This clonotype was counted only a few times. The chain joins TRBV7-9 to TRBJ2-5; 8 bases are shared with TRBD2. J gave up 5 bases and V 2 bases, and 4 bases lay outside the gene matches. The V gene's germline CDR1 is SEHNR and CDR2 FQNEAQ (reference sequence). This CDR3 has 14 residues. CDR3 in amino acids: CASSLLAGFETQYF. The CDR3, as DNA: TGTGCCAGCAGCTTACTAGCGGGTTTTGAGACCCAGTACTTC.

This clonotype was seen only a few times. CDR3 amino acids: CASTQNSREDEQYF. CDR3 sequence (DNA): TGTGCCAGCACCCAGAACTCCCGCGAGGACGAGCAGTACTTC. V gene TRBV6-2 or TRBV6-3 combines with J gene TRBJ2-7; D is undetermined. The CDR3 spans 14 residues. V was shortened by 7 bases and J by 5 bases, with 18 bases between the two germline ends. From germline, CDR1 is MNHEY and CDR2 SVGEGT.

This clonotype has at least ten counts. The V and J genes are TRBV27 and TRBJ2-3; TRBD1 or TRBD2 may be the D gene (5 bases each). Germline V gives CDR1 MNHEY, CDR2 SMNVEV (reference sequence). This CDR3 is built from 14 residues. The germline V and J ends were trimmed by 5 bases and 2 bases, with 11 bases remaining between them. The CDR3, as DNA: TGTGCCAGCAGTCCAAAGGGACCCACAGATACGCAGTATTTT. Encoded protein: CASSPKGPTDTQYF.

The sample holds many counts of this clonotype. This chain connects TRBV7-9 to TRBJ2-7; D unclear. CDR1 and CDR2 (germline): SEHNR, FQNEAQ (reference sequence). The CDR3 covers 15 residues. Trimming pared 4 bases from V and 2 bases from J, leaving 15 bases between. The CDR3 sequence is CASSSPSGVPYEQYF. The CDR3 coding sequence is TGTGCCAGCAGCTCCCCCAGTGGGGTGCCCTACGAGCAGTACTTC.

Concerning this clonotype itself: This sequence may be a read error, since a much larger clone differs from it by one base. This chain connects TRBV7-2 to TRBJ2-3; 7 bases agree with TRBD2. This CDR3 region has 15 residues. With V trimmed by 3 bases and J by 7 bases, 10 bases remained unmatched. Germline V lookup: CDR1 SGHTA, CDR2 FQGNSA. The CDR3 DNA reads as TGTGCCAGCAGCTTCGTCAGCGGGGCGGGAAATACGCAGTATTTT. Its translation: CASSFVSGAGNTQYF. Full variable domain (missing parts from reference TRBV7-2 and TRBJ2-3): GAGVSQSPSNKVTEKGKDVELRCDPISGHTALYWYRQSLGQGLEFLIYFQGNSAPDKSGLPSDRFSAERTGGSVSTLTIQRTQQEDSAVYLCASSFVSGAGNTQYFGPGTRLTVL.

This chain joins TRBV11-2 and TRBJ2-1; D possibly corresponds to TRBD2 (7 bases). V lost 2 bases and J 11 bases, leaving 16 bases between the germline ends. Looked up from germline, CDR1 is SGHAT and CDR2 is FQNNGV. CDR3 length equals 14 residues. The CDR3 protein is CASSLNPGGPKQFF. DNA for the CDR3: TGTGCCAGCAGCTTAAACCCGGGGGGCCCGAAGCAGTTCTTC.

This clonotype has ten or more counts. The chain couples TRBV7-6 to TRBJ2-5, with 10 bases that match TRBD2. The CDR3 totals 16 residues. Germline CDR1 SGHVS, CDR2 FNYEAQ. The J segment lost 1 base and the V segment lost 1 base, leaving 3 bases of the junction unmatched. The CDR3 is CASSLVAGGRQETQYF. Written as DNA, the CDR3 is TGTGCCAGCAGCTTAGTAGCGGGGGGCCGCCAAGAGACCCAGTACTTC. Based on the CDR3 plus reference TRBV7-6 and TRBJ2-5, the full variable domain is GAGVSQSPRYKVTKRGQDVALRCDPISGHVSLYWYRQALGQGPEFLTYFNYEAQQDKSGLPNDRFSAERPEGSISTLTIQRTEQRDSAMYRCASSLVAGGRQETQYFGPGTRLLVL.

The chain recombines TRBV3-1 with TRBJ1-5; no firm D call. V was trimmed by 5 bases and J by 7 bases, leaving 9 bases between them. Germline CDR1 LGHDT, CDR2 YNNKEL (reference sequence). The CDR3 has 12 amino acids. CDR3 in amino acids: CASSYPGQPQHF. The CDR3 DNA sequence: TGTGCCAGCAGCTACCCGGGCCAGCCCCAGCATTTT.

In regard to this clonotype: A read error is possible here, since a much larger clone lies one base away. The rearrangement links TRBV7-6 to TRBJ2-1, with D perhaps given as TRBD1 or TRBD2 (5 bases each). Germline assignment: CDR1 SGHVS and CDR2 FNYEAQ. This CDR3 region has 15 residues. Trimming stripped 8 bases from V and 7 bases from J, with 21 bases between. CDR3 nucleotides: TGTGCCAGCGGCCCACCGAAGGGTGAGGGGAATGAGCAGTTCTTC. Its protein product is CASGPPKGEGNEQFF.